This TCR beta chain is drawn from a study of T-cell memory formation after mild COVID-19. TCRdb independently ran MiXCR on the 5' RACE reads; one entry per CDR3 protein. The sample has 550,000 to 700,000 distinct CDR3 sequences; about a sixth are singletons. This clonotype turned up a few times. The CDR3 consists of 16 residues. Per the germline V gene, CDR1 is SQVTM and CDR2 is ANQGSEA. The V segment lost 6 bases and the J segment 4 bases; nucleotides outside the gene matches: 15. The chain carries TRBV29-1 and TRBJ1-1, with 9 bases aligning to TRBD1. The clonotype was recovered from an adult woman who had mild COVID-19 (a few samples of this study predate the infection). Cell type and time point are not known. Sequenced input: PBMCs or a T cell subset sorted from them (not recorded which). CDR3 in DNA: TGCAGCGTAAGAGGGGGACAGGGAGGCAGCGGCACTGAAGCTTTCTTT. Translation gives CSVRGGQGGSGTEAFF. Filled out from reference TRBV29-1 and TRBJ1-1, the complete variable domain reads SAVISQKPSRDICQRGTSLTIQCQVDSQVTMMFWYRQQPGQSLTLIATANQGSEATYESGFVIDKFPISRPNLTFSTLTVSNMSPEDSSIYLCSVRGGQGGSGTEAFFGQGTRLTVV.